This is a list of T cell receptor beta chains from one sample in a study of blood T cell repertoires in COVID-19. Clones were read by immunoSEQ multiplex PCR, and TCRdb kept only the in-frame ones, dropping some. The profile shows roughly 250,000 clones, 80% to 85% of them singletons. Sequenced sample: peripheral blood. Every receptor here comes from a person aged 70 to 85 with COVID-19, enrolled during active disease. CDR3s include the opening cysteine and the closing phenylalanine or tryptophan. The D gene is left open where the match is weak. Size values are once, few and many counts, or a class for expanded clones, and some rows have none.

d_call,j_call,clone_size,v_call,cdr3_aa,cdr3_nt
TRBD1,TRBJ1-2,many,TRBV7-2,CASTQGTAGYTF,TGTGCCAGCACACAGGGGACGGCTGGCTACACCTTC
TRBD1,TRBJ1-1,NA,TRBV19,CASSISQGGPNTEAFF,TGTGCCAGTAGTATAAGCCAGGGGGGCCCGAACACTGAAGCTTTCTTT
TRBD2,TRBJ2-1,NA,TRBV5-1,CASSQGTSGSIRNEQFF,TGCGCCAGCAGCCAAGGGACTAGCGGGAGTATAAGAAATGAGCAGTTCTTC
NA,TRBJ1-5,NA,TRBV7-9,CASSRGERVGGQPQHF,TGTGCCAGCAGCCGGGGTGAAAGGGTTGGTGGTCAGCCCCAGCATTTT
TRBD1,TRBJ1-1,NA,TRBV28,CASSLRGLRNTEAFF,TGTGCCAGCAGTCTCAGGGGGCTCAGGAACACTGAAGCTTTCTTT
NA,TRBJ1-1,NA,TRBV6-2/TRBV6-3,CASSYYPGGTAGENVNTEAFF,TGTGCCAGCAGTTACTATCCGGGGGGGACGGCCGGGGAAAATGTGAACACTGAAGCTTTCTTT
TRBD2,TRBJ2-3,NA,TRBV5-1,CASSLISGGTDTQYF,TGCGCCAGCAGCTTAATTAGCGGGGGCACAGATACGCAGTATTTT
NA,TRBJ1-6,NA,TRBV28,CASSRRRGSSYNSPLHF,TGTGCCAGCAGTCGACGGCGGGGAAGCTCCTATAATTCACCCCTCCACTTT
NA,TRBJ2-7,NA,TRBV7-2,CASSFFDRLSYEQYF,TGTGCCAGCAGCTTTTTCGACAGGTTATCGTACGAGCAGTACTTC
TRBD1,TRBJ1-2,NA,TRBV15,CATSTPDRDRAGYTF,TGTGCCACCAGCACGCCTGACCGGGACAGGGCTGGCTACACCTTC
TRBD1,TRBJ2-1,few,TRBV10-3,CAIRNGTVGFNEQFF,TGTGCCATCAGAAACGGGACAGTTGGATTCAATGAGCAGTTCTTC
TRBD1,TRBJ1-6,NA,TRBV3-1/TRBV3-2,CASSHLDRARSPLHF,TGTGCCAGCAGCCACCTAGACAGGGCCCGTTCACCCCTCCACTTT
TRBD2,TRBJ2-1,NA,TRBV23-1,CAPRSGHTQTSGSLDEQFF,TGCGCCCCTAGGTCAGGACATACACAGACTAGCGGGAGTTTGGATGAGCAGTTCTTC
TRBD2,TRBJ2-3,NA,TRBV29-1,CSAPAGGTTDTQYF,TGCAGCGCCCCAGCGGGGGGGACCACAGATACGCAGTATTTT